This TCR beta chain was found in a study of control samples from healthy donors and cancer patients. V was pared by 5 bases and J by 12 bases, with 17 bases between. Germline V lookup: CDR1 LGHNT, CDR2 FRNRAP. This CDR3 spans 13 amino acids. Libraries were prepared by immunoSEQ multiplex PCR; TCRdb keeps only in-frame clonotypes and omits some of them. Seen here are under 150,000 clones, about 95% observed once, and the top ten hold approximately 4%. V and J are TRBV12-5 and TRBJ2-1, with D perhaps matching TRBD1 (5 bases). This TCR derives from a man aged 25-45 years in good health. Material for sequencing was blood. CDR3 coding DNA: TGTGCTAGTGGTCCCCGGCAGGGAACGGGGCAGTTCTTC. Its protein product is CASGPRQGTGQFF. The full variable domain, completed using reference TRBV12-5 and TRBJ2-1, is DARVTQTPRHKVTEMGQEVTMRCQPILGHNTVFWYRQTMMQGLELLAYFRNRAPLDDSGMPKDRFSAEMPDATLATLKIQPSEPRDSAVYFCASGPRQGTGQFFGPGTRLTVL.